Below are 16 T cell receptor beta chains sequenced from a single sample in a study of blood T cell dynamics during melanoma immunotherapy. Assay used: immunoSEQ multiplex PCR; TCRdb lists only in-frame clones, some missing. The table has fewer than 25,000 clones, roughly 90% seen once. Noted time point: pre-treatment baseline. Here the sequenced sample was blood, taken from a patient treated with checkpoint blockade. The source is a human donor with melanoma.

The chain joins TRBV5-1 to TRBJ2-7; 7 bases fit TRBD1. CDR1 is SGHRS, CDR2 YFSETQ, per germline. J was trimmed by 0 bases and V by 4 bases; bases with no gene match: 7. This CDR3 comprises 15 residues. The CDR3 nucleotides read TGCGCCAGCAGCACCGGGACAGTTCCCTCCTACGAGCAGTACTTC. Translating gives CASSTGTVPSYEQYF.

V and J are TRBV19 and TRBJ2-7; the D gene is possibly TRBD2 (7 bases). The germline V gene encodes CDR1 LNHDA and CDR2 SQIVND (reference sequence). CDR3 size: 16 residues. V was shortened by 2 bases and J by 5 bases, with 19 bases between the two germline ends. In DNA form, the CDR3 reads TGTGCCAGTAGTATAAGTACTGGGGGGGCATACCACGAGCAGTACTTC. Residues: CASSISTGGAYHEQYF.

This chain links TRBV29-1 with TRBJ2-5; perhaps TRBD2 as D (5 bases). This CDR3 comprises 14 residues. Trimming took 4 bases from V and 4 from J, leaving 16 bases between them. CDR1 is SQVTM, CDR2 ANQGSEA, per germline. The CDR3 protein is CSVVTTRGSETQYF. The CDR3 coding sequence is TGCAGCGTTGTCACCACTAGAGGGTCAGAGACCCAGTACTTC.

This clone came up once. V and J are TRBV4-1 and TRBJ2-7; 9 positions agree with TRBD1. J gave up 0 bases and V 2 bases, and 5 bases lay outside the gene matches. Germline assignment: CDR1 MGHRA and CDR2 YSYEKL. The length of the CDR3 is 16 residues. In DNA form, the CDR3 reads TGCGCCAGCAGCCAAAACGTGGGACAGGGCTCCTACGAGCAGTACTTC. Protein: CASSQNVGQGSYEQYF.

The genes are TRBV7-8 and TRBJ2-3, with 12 bases that match TRBD2. With V trimmed by 5 bases and J by 0 bases, 3 bases remained unmatched. The germline V gene has CDR1 SGHVS and CDR2 FQNEAQ. This CDR3 has 16 amino acids. The CDR3 here is CASSPGTSGSTDTQYF. The CDR3, as DNA: TGTGCCAGCAGCCCGGGGACTAGCGGGAGCACAGATACGCAGTATTTT.

The J gene is TRBJ2-7, the V gene TRBV5-1; perhaps TRBD1 as D (5 bases). V shed 4 bases and J shed 0 bases, with 17 bases lying between them. The CDR3 sequence is 16 residues long. The V gene's germline CDR1 is SGHRS and CDR2 YFSETQ. The CDR3 reads CASSRGGGESSYEQYF. As DNA, the CDR3 is TGCGCCAGCAGCAGGGGTGGCGGCGAGAGCTCCTACGAGCAGTACTTC.

V and J are TRBV7-8 and TRBJ1-6, with TRBD1 as a possible D gene (6 bases). The CDR3 totals 18 residues. Trimming stripped 6 bases from V and 1 base from J, with 19 bases between. Germline V gives CDR1 SGHVS, CDR2 FQNEAQ. The DNA of the CDR3 is TGTGCCAGCAGTTACGGTGGGCAGGGGAGATCCTATAATTCACCCCTCCACTTT. Translating it yields CASSYGGQGRSYNSPLHF.

V gene TRBV27 combines with J gene TRBJ2-6, with a possible D match to TRBD2 (7 bases). V lost 3 bases, J lost 8 bases, and 14 bases lay in between. The CDR3 totals 15 residues. Germline V gene sequence: CDR1 MNHEY, CDR2 SMNVEV (reference sequence). The CDR3 region has the DNA TGTGCCAGCAGTTTGGGGGGGCCTGGAACCAACGTCCTGACTTTC. Translating it yields CASSLGGPGTNVLTF.

In the case of this clone: The limits of the CDR3 on the DNA are not certain, so only TCRdb's listed CDR3 is given. V is TRBV25-1 and J is TRBJ1-1. From its first to its last residue, the CDR3 has 16 amino acids. In germline, CDR1 is MGHDK, CDR2 SYGVNS. The CDR3 loop reads CASTSGSGGVGTEAFF.

V gene TRBV4-1 combines with J gene TRBJ1-1; TRBD1 matches at 10 bases. Germline loops: CDR1 MGHRA, CDR2 YSYEKL. This CDR3 is 17 amino acids long. The ends lost 2 bases at V and 7 bases at J; junction bases unmatched: 13. For the CDR3, the DNA is TGCGCCAGCAGCCAACTGACAGGGGGCCCAGAAACGGGTGAAGCTTTCTTT. Translating it yields CASSQLTGGPETGEAFF.

Written as DNA, the CDR3 is TGTGCCAGCAGCTTAGGGGGGCCGGATACGCAGTATTTT. Translation gives CASSLGGPDTQYF. This chain joins TRBV13 and TRBJ2-3; tentatively, D is TRBD1 (5 bases). The V gene lost 0 bases and the J gene lost 6 bases, with 7 bases spanning the gap. Germline loops: CDR1 PRHDT, CDR2 FYEKMQ (reference sequence). The CDR3 is 13 residues long. Drawing the rest from reference TRBV13 and TRBJ2-3, the complete variable domain is AAGVIQSPRHLIKEKRETATLKCYPIPRHDTVYWYQQGPGQDPQFLISFYEKMQSDKGSIPDRFSAQQFSDYHSELNMSSLELGDSALYFCASSLGGPDTQYFGPGTRLTVL.

The genes are TRBV25-1 and TRBJ1-1; D gene unclear. Trimming stripped 6 bases from V and 5 bases from J, with 7 bases between. The germline CDR1 and CDR2 sequences are MGHDK and SYGVNS. This CDR3 contains 11 residues. The chain's CDR3 is CASSLRTEAFF. CDR3 coding DNA: TGTGCCAGCAGCCTAAGGACTGAAGCTTTCTTT.

The chain links TRBV9 to TRBJ2-7, with TRBD2 identical over 7 bases. V shed 5 bases, J shed 2 bases, and the junction held 13 bases outside the gene matches. CDR1 and CDR2 from the germline V gene are SGDLS and YYNGEE. The CDR3 spans 16 residues. In nucleotides, the CDR3 is TGTGCCAGCAGTCCTAACGGGGAGGGTCTCCCCTACGAGCAGTACTTC. Translating gives CASSPNGEGLPYEQYF.

V and J are TRBV11-3 and TRBJ2-7, with D possibly matching TRBD1 (5 bases). The CDR3 totals 13 residues. Germline V gives CDR1 SGHNT, CDR2 YENEEA. V was clipped by 4 bases and J by 3 bases, with 10 bases between them. CDR3 in amino acids: CASSSGRVYEQYF. In DNA, the CDR3 is TGTGCCAGCAGCTCCGGCAGGGTCTACGAGCAGTACTTC.

The table lists this clone with a few counts. The rearrangement links TRBV15 to TRBJ2-1, with 7 bases that match TRBD2. Trimming took 5 bases from V and 7 from J; bases not matched to a gene: 14. The CDR3 sequence is 16 residues long. Germline V CDR1 and CDR2: LNHNV, YYDKDF (reference sequence). The CDR3 reads CATSSPGLLMANEQFF. CDR3 bases: TGTGCCACCAGCTCCCCGGGACTATTAATGGCGAATGAGCAGTTCTTC.

The V and J genes are TRBV29-1 and TRBJ1-1, with D possibly matching TRBD1 (5 bases). The ends were cut back, 3 bases at V and 12 bases at J, with 17 bases in the middle. From germline, CDR1 is SQVTM and CDR2 ANQGSEA. The CDR3 is made up of 12 amino acids. The CDR3 DNA is TGCAGCGTTGATCCCCCGGGGCAGTTGCCTTTCTTT. It codes for CSVDPPGQLPFF.